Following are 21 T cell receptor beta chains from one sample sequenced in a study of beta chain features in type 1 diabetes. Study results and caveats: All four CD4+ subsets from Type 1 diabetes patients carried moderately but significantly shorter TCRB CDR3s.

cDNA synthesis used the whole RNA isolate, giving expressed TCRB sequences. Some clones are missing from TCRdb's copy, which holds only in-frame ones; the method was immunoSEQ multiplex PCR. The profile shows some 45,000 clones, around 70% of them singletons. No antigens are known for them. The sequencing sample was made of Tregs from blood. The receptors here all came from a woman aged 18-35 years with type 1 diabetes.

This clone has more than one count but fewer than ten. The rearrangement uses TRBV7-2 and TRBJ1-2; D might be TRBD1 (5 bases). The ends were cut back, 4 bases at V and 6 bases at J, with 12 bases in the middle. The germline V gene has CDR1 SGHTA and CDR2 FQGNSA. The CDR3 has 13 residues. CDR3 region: CASSYSGTNGYTF. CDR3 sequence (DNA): TGTGCCAGCAGCTATAGCGGGACTAATGGCTACACCTTC.

CDR3 loop: CAISGTGGRRGYTF. As DNA, the CDR3 is TGTGCCATCAGTGGGACAGGGGGGAGAAGGGGCTACACCTTC. V is TRBV10-3 and J is TRBJ1-2; 10 bases are a match to TRBD1. Per the germline V gene, CDR1 is ENHRY and CDR2 is SYGVKD. The CDR3 has 14 amino acids. V trimming: 4 bases; J trimming: 8 bases; junction bases outside the gene matches: 7.

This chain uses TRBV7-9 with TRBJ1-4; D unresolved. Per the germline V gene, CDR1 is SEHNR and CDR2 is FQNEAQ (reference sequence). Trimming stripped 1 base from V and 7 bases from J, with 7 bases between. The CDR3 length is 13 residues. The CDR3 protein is CASSLGPGEKLFF. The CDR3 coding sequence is TGTGCCAGCAGCTTAGGCCCCGGTGAAAAACTGTTTTTT.

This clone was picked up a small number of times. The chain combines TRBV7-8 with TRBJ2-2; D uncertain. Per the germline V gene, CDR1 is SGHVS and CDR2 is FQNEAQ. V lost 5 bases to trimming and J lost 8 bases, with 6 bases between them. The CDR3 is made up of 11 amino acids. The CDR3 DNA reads TGTGCCAGCAGCCCCTCTGGGGAGCTGTTTTTT. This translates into CASSPSGELFF.

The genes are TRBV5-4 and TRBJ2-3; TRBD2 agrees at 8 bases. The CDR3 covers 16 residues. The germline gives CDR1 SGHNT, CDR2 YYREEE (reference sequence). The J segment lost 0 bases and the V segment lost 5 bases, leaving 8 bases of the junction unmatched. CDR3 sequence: CASSLKVAGSTDTQYF. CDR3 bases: TGTGCCAGCAGTTTGAAGGTAGCGGGGAGCACAGATACGCAGTATTTT. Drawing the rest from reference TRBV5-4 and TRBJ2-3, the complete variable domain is ETGVTQSPTHLIKTRGQQVTLRCSSQSGHNTVSWYQQALGQGPQFIFQYYREEENGRGNFPPRFSGLQFPNYSSELNVNALELDDSALYLCASSLKVAGSTDTQYFGPGTRLTVL.

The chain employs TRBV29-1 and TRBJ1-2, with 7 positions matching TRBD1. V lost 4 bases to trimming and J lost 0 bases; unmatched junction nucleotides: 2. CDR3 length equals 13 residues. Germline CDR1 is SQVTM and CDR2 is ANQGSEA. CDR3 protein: CSVGTGPNYGYTF. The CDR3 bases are TGCAGCGTTGGGACAGGACCTAACTATGGCTACACCTTC. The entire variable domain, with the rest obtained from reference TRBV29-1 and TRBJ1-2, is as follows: SAVISQKPSRDICQRGTSLTIQCQVDSQVTMMFWYRQQPGQSLTLIATANQGSEATYESGFVIDKFPISRPNLTFSTLTVSNMSPEDSSIYLCSVGTGPNYGYTFGSGTRLTVV.

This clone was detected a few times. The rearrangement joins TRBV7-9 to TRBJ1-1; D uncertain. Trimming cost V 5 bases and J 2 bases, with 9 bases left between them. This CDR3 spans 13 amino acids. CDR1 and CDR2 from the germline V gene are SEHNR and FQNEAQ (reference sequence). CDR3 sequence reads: CASSPAGNTEAFF. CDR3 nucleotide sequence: TGTGCCAGCAGCCCTGCGGGCAACACTGAAGCTTTCTTT.

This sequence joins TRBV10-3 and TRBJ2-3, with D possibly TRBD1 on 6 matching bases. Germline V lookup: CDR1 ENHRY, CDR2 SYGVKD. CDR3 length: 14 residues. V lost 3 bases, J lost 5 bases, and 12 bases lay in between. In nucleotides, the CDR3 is TGTGCCATCAGTGAATACAGGGTCGAAGATACGCAGTATTTT. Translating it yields CAISEYRVEDTQYF.

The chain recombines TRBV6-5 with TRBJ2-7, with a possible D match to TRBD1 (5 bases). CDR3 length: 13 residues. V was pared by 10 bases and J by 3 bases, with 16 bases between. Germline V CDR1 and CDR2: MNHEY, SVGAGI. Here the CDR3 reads CATRVLSRYEQYF. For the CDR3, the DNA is TGTGCCACCAGGGTACTTTCCCGCTACGAGCAGTACTTC.

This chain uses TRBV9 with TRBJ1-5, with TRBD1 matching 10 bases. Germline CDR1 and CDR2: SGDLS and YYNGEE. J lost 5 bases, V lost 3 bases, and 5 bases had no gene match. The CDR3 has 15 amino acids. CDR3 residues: CASSGGTGEYQPQHF. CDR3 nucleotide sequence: TGTGCCAGCAGCGGCGGGACAGGGGAATATCAGCCCCAGCATTTT.

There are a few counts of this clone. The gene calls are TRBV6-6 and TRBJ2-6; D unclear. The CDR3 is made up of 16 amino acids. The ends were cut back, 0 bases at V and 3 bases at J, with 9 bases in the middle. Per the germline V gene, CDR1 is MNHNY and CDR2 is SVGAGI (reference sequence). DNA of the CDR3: TGTGCCAGCAGTTACTCGTCGTGGAGTGGGGCCAACGTCCTGACTTTC. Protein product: CASSYSSWSGANVLTF.

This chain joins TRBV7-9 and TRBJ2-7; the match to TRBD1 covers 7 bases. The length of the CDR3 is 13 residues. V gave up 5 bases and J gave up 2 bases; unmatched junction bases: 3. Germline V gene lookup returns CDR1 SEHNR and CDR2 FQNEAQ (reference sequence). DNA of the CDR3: TGTGCCAGCAGCCGGGACAGCACCTACGAGCAGTACTTC. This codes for CASSRDSTYEQYF.

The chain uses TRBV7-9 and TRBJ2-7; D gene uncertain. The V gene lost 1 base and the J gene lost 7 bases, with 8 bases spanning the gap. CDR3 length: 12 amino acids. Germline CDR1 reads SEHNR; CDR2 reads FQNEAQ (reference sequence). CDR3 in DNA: TGTGCCAGCAGCTTAGATTCGCGGGAGCAGTACTTC. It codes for CASSLDSREQYF.

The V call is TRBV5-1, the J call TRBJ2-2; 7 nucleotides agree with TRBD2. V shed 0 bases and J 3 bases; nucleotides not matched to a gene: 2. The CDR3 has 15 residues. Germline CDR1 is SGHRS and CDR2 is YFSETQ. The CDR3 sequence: CASSLALADTGELFF. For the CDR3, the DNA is TGCGCCAGCAGCTTGGCGCTAGCGGACACCGGGGAGCTGTTTTTT.

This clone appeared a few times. CDR3 residues: CASSRDRFLPLHF. For the CDR3, the DNA is TGTGCCAGCAGCCGGGACAGATTTTTGCCCCTCCACTTT. The gene calls are TRBV6-6 and TRBJ1-6; 7 bases are a match to TRBD1. After removal of 6 bases from V and 13 bases from J, the junction contained 9 bases not matched to a gene. CDR1 MNHNY and CDR2 SVGAGI come from the germline V gene (reference sequence). The CDR3 covers 13 residues.

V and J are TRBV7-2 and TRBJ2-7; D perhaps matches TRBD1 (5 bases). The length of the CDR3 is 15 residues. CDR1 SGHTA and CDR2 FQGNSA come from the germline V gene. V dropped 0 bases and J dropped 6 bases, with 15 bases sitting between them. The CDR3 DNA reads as TGTGCCAGCAGCTTAGCCCTTCTAGGGGCCGGCGAGCAGTACTTC. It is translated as CASSLALLGAGEQYF. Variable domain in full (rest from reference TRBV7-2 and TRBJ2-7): GAGVSQSPSNKVTEKGKDVELRCDPISGHTALYWYRQSLGQGLEFLIYFQGNSAPDKSGLPSDRFSAERTGGSVSTLTIQRTQQEDSAVYLCASSLALLGAGEQYFGPGTRLTVT.

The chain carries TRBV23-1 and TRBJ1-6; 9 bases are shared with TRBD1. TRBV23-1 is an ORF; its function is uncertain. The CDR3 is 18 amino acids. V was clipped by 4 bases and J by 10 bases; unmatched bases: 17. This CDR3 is CASSPTNARDRVGSPLHF. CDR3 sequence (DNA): TGCGCCAGCAGTCCCACCAACGCCCGGGACAGGGTTGGATCACCCCTCCACTTT.

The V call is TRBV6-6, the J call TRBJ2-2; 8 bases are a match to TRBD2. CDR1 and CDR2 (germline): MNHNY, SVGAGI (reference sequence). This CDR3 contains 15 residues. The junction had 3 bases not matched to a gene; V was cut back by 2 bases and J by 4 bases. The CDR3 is CASSYSLAGTGELFF. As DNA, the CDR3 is TGTGCCAGCAGTTACAGTCTAGCGGGCACCGGGGAGCTGTTTTTT.

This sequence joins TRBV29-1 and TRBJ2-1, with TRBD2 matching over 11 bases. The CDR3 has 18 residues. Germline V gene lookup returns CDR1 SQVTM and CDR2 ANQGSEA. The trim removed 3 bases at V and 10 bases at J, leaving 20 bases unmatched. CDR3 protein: CSVERGGLTSGRIWEQFF. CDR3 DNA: TGCAGCGTTGAGCGGGGGGGTCTCACTAGCGGGAGAATTTGGGAGCAGTTCTTC.

CDR3 sequence reads: CASSLRGVVNTDTQYF. In nucleotides, the CDR3 is TGTGCCAGCAGCCTCCGGGGGGTGGTGAACACAGATACGCAGTATTTT. V is TRBV7-2 and J is TRBJ2-3; 7 nucleotides line up with TRBD2. The ends lost 5 bases at V and 2 bases at J; junction bases unmatched: 10. The CDR3 length is 16 residues. The germline CDR1 and CDR2 sequences are SGHTA and FQGNSA.

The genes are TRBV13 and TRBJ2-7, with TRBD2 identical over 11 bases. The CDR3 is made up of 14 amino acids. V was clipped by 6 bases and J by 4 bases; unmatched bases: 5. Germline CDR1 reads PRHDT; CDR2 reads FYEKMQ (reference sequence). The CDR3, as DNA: TGTGCCAGCAGGATAGCGGGAGGGCAGTACGAGCAGTACTTC. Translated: CASRIAGGQYEQYF.